Listed below are T cell receptor beta chains from one sample, sequenced in a study of OX40 agonist ivuxolimab in advanced cancers. Profiling relied on immunoSEQ multiplex PCR, and the TCRdb table lists in-frame clones only, not all of them. The sample contains about 70,000 clones, over 85% of which appear only once. The sample consisted of CD4+ or CD8+ T cells sorted from blood, taken in a trial of the OX40 agonist ivuxolimab. Receptor source: an adult with an advanced solid tumor such as melanoma, head and neck, liver or kidney cancer. CDR3s include the opening cysteine and the closing phenylalanine or tryptophan. A clone size is listed for some rows: how often the clone was seen (once, few, many), or a class if it is expanded.

v_call: TRBV10-1
clone_size: .
j_call: TRBJ2-1
cdr3_aa: CASSESGLAYEQFF

v_call: TRBV13
clone_size: .
j_call: TRBJ2-7
cdr3_aa: CASSPPGAREQYF

v_call: TRBV6-5
clone_size: .
j_call: TRBJ2-3
cdr3_aa: CASSRLGARDTQYF

v_call: TRBV7-2
clone_size: .
j_call: TRBJ2-4
cdr3_aa: CASSLASGQGNIQYF

v_call: TRBV5-5
clone_size: .
j_call: TRBJ1-1
cdr3_aa: CASSLTGEGEAFF

v_call: TRBV7-2
clone_size: .
j_call: TRBJ1-5
cdr3_aa: CASSLVAGNNQPQHF

v_call: TRBV5-5
clone_size: .
j_call: TRBJ1-1
cdr3_aa: CASSLEGVGGGRTEAFF

v_call: TRBV7-2
clone_size: once
j_call: TRBJ2-7
cdr3_aa: CASSLGWGLSSYEQYF

v_call: TRBV10-3
clone_size: .
j_call: TRBJ1-1
cdr3_aa: CAISVKGDTEAFF

v_call: TRBV19
clone_size: .
j_call: TRBJ2-7
cdr3_aa: CASSITGTGTYEQYF

v_call: TRBV21-1
clone_size: once
j_call: TRBJ2-7
cdr3_aa: CASSPQAGISCEQYF

v_call: TRBV6-6
clone_size: few
j_call: TRBJ1-2
cdr3_aa: CASSRQGTAYNYGYTF

v_call: TRBV11-2
clone_size: few
j_call: TRBJ1-6
cdr3_aa: CASSFSGLNSPLHF

v_call: TRBV5-1
clone_size: few
j_call: TRBJ1-5
cdr3_aa: CASSLTGGKQPQHF

v_call: TRBV7-2
clone_size: few
j_call: TRBJ2-3
cdr3_aa: CASSPTSGGVYTQYF

v_call: TRBV5-6
clone_size: .
j_call: TRBJ1-1
cdr3_aa: CASSRMTGYTEAFF

v_call: TRBV11-2
clone_size: .
j_call: TRBJ2-1
cdr3_aa: CASSSQPGTSGGAYNEQFF

v_call: TRBV2
clone_size: once
j_call: TRBJ2-7
cdr3_aa: CASSEARVRGREQYF

v_call: TRBV5-4
clone_size: .
j_call: TRBJ2-1
cdr3_aa: CASNSRGIDNNEQFF

v_call: TRBV7-9
clone_size: .
j_call: TRBJ2-5
cdr3_aa: CASSGGQGGSRETQYF

v_call: TRBV10-1
clone_size: .
j_call: TRBJ1-2
cdr3_aa: CASSPGQGKNYGYTF

v_call: TRBV14
clone_size: few
j_call: TRBJ1-2
cdr3_aa: CASSHGRVAYGYTF

v_call: TRBV4-1
clone_size: .
j_call: TRBJ2-5
cdr3_aa: CASSQGLLQETQYF

v_call: TRBV5-4
clone_size: .
j_call: TRBJ1-1
cdr3_aa: CASSLGQGITEAFF

v_call: TRBV2
clone_size: .
j_call: TRBJ2-1
cdr3_aa: CASSEARTSGGGEQFF

v_call: TRBV6-4
clone_size: .
j_call: TRBJ1-1
cdr3_aa: CASRDSSHDTEAFF

v_call: TRBV11-2
clone_size: .
j_call: TRBJ2-2
cdr3_aa: CASSPRTSSWDTGELFF

v_call: TRBV30
clone_size: few
j_call: TRBJ1-5
cdr3_aa: CAWRKDTQPQHF

v_call: TRBV6-1
clone_size: .
j_call: TRBJ1-5
cdr3_aa: CASRAYSNQPQHF

v_call: TRBV5-6
clone_size: once
j_call: TRBJ1-2
cdr3_aa: CASSLDRVNYGYTF

v_call: TRBV5-4
clone_size: once
j_call: TRBJ2-3
cdr3_aa: CASSRDSGGTDTQYF

v_call: TRBV5-5
clone_size: .
j_call: TRBJ2-7
cdr3_aa: CASSLAPGRNEQYF

v_call: TRBV30
clone_size: .
j_call: TRBJ2-4
cdr3_aa: CAWTRDTLAKNIQYF

v_call: TRBV30
clone_size: .
j_call: TRBJ1-2
cdr3_aa: CAWRSAGDYGYTF

v_call: TRBV19
clone_size: .
j_call: TRBJ1-3
cdr3_aa: CASSPLGVKSGNTIYF

v_call: TRBV2
clone_size: .
j_call: TRBJ1-4
cdr3_aa: CASRRDRGRANEKLFF

v_call: TRBV10-1
clone_size: .
j_call: TRBJ2-1
cdr3_aa: CASRSPGHFSYNEQFF